These 14 T cell receptor beta chains were sequenced from one sample in a study of beta chain features in type 1 diabetes. TCRB transcripts that were expressed got sequenced, as all of the isolated RNA had been reverse transcribed. Generated by immunoSEQ multiplex PCR, the TCRdb table keeps only in-frame clones and is missing some. The sample records under 400,000 clones, approximately 14% being singletons. Sequenced material: central memory CD4+ T cells from blood. These receptors were obtained from a man in his thirties or forties in good health.

The rearrangement joins TRBV30 to TRBJ2-2; no clear D. V lost 2 bases and J 0 bases, leaving 4 bases between the germline ends. The CDR3 has 13 residues. The germline CDR1 and CDR2 sequences are GTSNPN and SVGIG (reference sequence). DNA for the CDR3: TGTGCCTGGAGTTCCACGAACACCGGGGAGCTGTTTTTT. Encoded protein: CAWSSTNTGELFF.

The V gene is TRBV4-3, the J gene TRBJ2-7; 13 bases are a match to TRBD2. There are 15 residues in the CDR3. Germline assignment: CDR1 LGHNA and CDR2 YSLEER. Germline trimming cut 4 bases from V and 2 bases from J; bases unmatched to any gene: 2. The CDR3 DNA sequence: TGCGCCAGCAGCCGAGGGACTAGCGGGACCTACGAGCAGTACTTC. It codes for CASSRGTSGTYEQYF.

This clone was detected only a few times. The same CDR3 is also encoded by other DNA sequences in this sample. The rearrangement links TRBV7-7 to TRBJ2-2; D unclear. CDR3 length: 14 residues. CDR1 and CDR2 (germline): SSHAT, FNYEAQ (reference sequence). V was cut by 6 bases and J by 4 bases, with 12 bases left in between. CDR3: CASRSGRGTGELFF. In nucleotides, the CDR3 is TGTGCCAGCAGATCCGGGCGCGGCACCGGGGAGCTGTTTTTT.

This clone was seen a handful of times. V gene TRBV28 combines with J gene TRBJ1-2; D remains ambiguous. CDR1 is MDHEN and CDR2 is SYDVKM in the germline V gene. Trimming took off 4 bases at V and 7 bases at J, with 19 bases between the two ends. The CDR3 totals 15 residues. CDR3 residues: CASSSISIHTSGYTF. Written as DNA, the CDR3 is TGTGCCAGCAGTTCAATTTCCATCCACACTTCTGGCTACACCTTC.

This clone was picked up many times. J is TRBJ2-5 and V is TRBV4-3; D is uncertain. Germline CDR1 is LGHNA and CDR2 is YSLEER. Trimming removed 0 bases from V and 5 bases from J, with 10 bases in between. This CDR3 has 14 residues. The DNA of the CDR3 is TGCGCCAGCAGCCAAGATGAGCGACGGGAGACCCAGTACTTC. This encodes CASSQDERRETQYF.

This clone was detected many times. The gene calls are TRBV29-1 and TRBJ2-7; 8 nucleotides match TRBD1. This CDR3 region has 12 residues. Losses at the gene ends were 4 bases for V and 2 bases for J; bases not matched to a gene: 1. CDR1 SQVTM and CDR2 ANQGSEA come from the germline V gene. The CDR3 region is CSVGQGTYEQYF. In DNA form, the CDR3 reads TGCAGCGTTGGACAGGGGACCTACGAGCAGTACTTC.

The chain joins TRBV7-7 to TRBJ2-5, with 7 positions matching TRBD2. The V gene's germline CDR1 is SSHAT and CDR2 FNYEAQ (reference sequence). The V gene end was trimmed by 5 bases and the J gene end by 1 base; junction bases not matched to a gene: 7. The CDR3 sequence is 15 residues long. CDR3 nucleotide sequence: TGTGCCAGCAGCCCGCGGAGCGGGACCCAAGAGACCCAGTACTTC. The encoded protein is CASSPRSGTQETQYF.

The chain is built from TRBV5-4 and TRBJ2-2, with D possibly matching TRBD1 (6 bases). V was trimmed by 0 bases and J by 2 bases, leaving 8 bases between them. The germline gives CDR1 SGHNT, CDR2 YYREEE (reference sequence). The CDR3 extends over 15 amino acids. CDR3 in amino acids: CASSLGTENTGELFF. In nucleotides, the CDR3 is TGTGCCAGCAGCTTGGGGACAGAAAACACCGGGGAGCTGTTTTTT.

This rearrangement joins TRBV27 to TRBJ2-3; maybe TRBD2 (5 bases). CDR3 length equals 13 residues. Trimming pared 6 bases from V and 2 bases from J, leaving 9 bases between. Germline lookup yields CDR1 MNHEY and CDR2 SMNVEV (reference sequence). The CDR3 coding sequence is TGTGCCAGCAGGGAGGACCTCACAGATACGCAGTATTTT. Translated: CASREDLTDTQYF.

This clone was counted between two and nine times. J is TRBJ2-5 and V is TRBV4-2, with 10 bases matching TRBD2. CDR3 length: 16 amino acids. Germline trimming cut 0 bases from V and 5 bases from J; bases unmatched to any gene: 6. Germline assignment: CDR1 LGHNA and CDR2 YNFKEQ. The CDR3 region is CASSQERSGRRETQYF. CDR3 DNA sequence: TGTGCCAGCAGCCAAGAGCGTAGCGGGAGGCGGGAGACCCAGTACTTC.

The V and J genes are TRBV5-6 and TRBJ2-2; D gene uncertain. The germline V gene encodes CDR1 SGHDT and CDR2 YYEEEE. There are 13 residues in the CDR3. Between the trimmed V and J ends, which lost 4 bases and 7 bases, there was a span of 11 bases. The chain's CDR3 is CASSPLEYGELFF. DNA of the CDR3: TGTGCCAGCAGCCCCCTGGAGTACGGGGAGCTGTTTTTT.

This clone was detected a few times. The chain is built from TRBV6-5 and TRBJ2-3; D not resolved. V lost 3 bases, J lost 3 bases, and 7 bases lay in between. The length of the CDR3 is 13 residues. Germline CDR1 is MNHEY and CDR2 is SVGAGI. In nucleotides, the CDR3 is TGTGCCAGCAGTTATGTAGGGACAGATACGCAGTATTTT. This codes for CASSYVGTDTQYF.

This clone has just a few counts. The chain links TRBV2 to TRBJ2-3, with 11 bases lining up with TRBD2. With V trimmed by 9 bases and J by 0 bases, 8 bases remained unmatched. The CDR3 is made up of 16 amino acids. Germline CDR1 and CDR2: SNHLY and FYNNEI. CDR3 in DNA: TGTGCCAGGACGAGACTAGCGGGACCGAGCACAGATACGCAGTATTTT. This codes for CARTRLAGPSTDTQYF.

J is TRBJ2-2 and V is TRBV5-4; D uncertain. Trimming cost V 6 bases and J 0 bases, with 15 bases left between them. There are 16 residues in the CDR3. Germline assignment: CDR1 SGHNT and CDR2 YYREEE (reference sequence). The CDR3: CASTTGRSSNTGELFF. The CDR3 region has the DNA TGTGCCAGCACTACTGGACGTTCATCGAACACCGGGGAGCTGTTTTTT. The full variable domain, completed using reference TRBV5-4 and TRBJ2-2, is ETGVTQSPTHLIKTRGQQVTLRCSSQSGHNTVSWYQQALGQGPQFIFQYYREEENGRGNFPPRFSGLQFPNYSSELNVNALELDDSALYLCASTTGRSSNTGELFFGEGSRLTVL.